A single T cell receptor (beta chain) is shown here with its context. The sample is drawn from a study of blood T cell repertoires in COVID-19. Study-level information: COVID-19 samples from acute and convalescent phases originated in the United States, Italy and Spain. Nucleic acid was either cDNA or gDNA, and it came from T cells, B-cell-depleted T cells, or PBMCs.

As processed by the authors: Cell counts per sample came from amplifying reference gene primers. Assay: immunoSEQ multiplex PCR; the TCRdb copy retains only in-frame clones and omits some. V and J calls plus clone size are reproduced from that table; the DNA served to infer D and trimming. The sample includes tens of thousands of clones, nearly 90% of them seen just once. Trimming removed 5 bases from V and 12 bases from J; junction bases left unmatched: 10. The CDR3 loop spans 13 amino acids. The germline V gene encodes CDR1 MNHEY and CDR2 SVGAGI. Sequenced material: peripheral blood. This chain connects TRBV6-5 to TRBJ2-3, with 8 positions matching TRBD1. The TCR was taken from a man aged 50 to 60 with active COVID-19. The CDR3 DNA follows: TGTGCCAGCAGTCGACAGGGGACCCCATTTCAGTATTTT. Translation: CASSRQGTPFQYF.